The 22 T cell receptor beta chains presented below share a single source sample, sequenced in a study of blood T cell repertoires in COVID-19. Profiled with immunoSEQ multiplex PCR; TCRdb holds only in-frame clones, not every one. The table lists 200,000 or so clones, roughly 90% of them singletons. Input material: peripheral blood. The receptors shown here come from a man aged 55-75 years who had recovered from COVID-19.

This chain joins TRBV3-1 (or the pseudogene TRBV3-2) and TRBJ1-6; D gene ambiguous. Trimming took 3 bases from V and 6 from J, leaving 15 bases between them. The CDR3 has 16 amino acids. Germline V CDR1 and CDR2: LGHDT, YNNKEL (reference sequence). CDR3 in amino acids: CASSHEGGRANSPLHF. The CDR3 DNA sequence: TGTGCCAGCAGCCACGAAGGAGGGAGGGCTAATTCACCCCTCCACTTT.

V is TRBV24-1 and J is TRBJ2-1; D is perhaps TRBD2 (6 bases). The germline CDR1 and CDR2 sequences are KGHDR and SFDVKD. Trimming left V 4 bases short and J 7 bases short, with 13 bases between. The CDR3 runs 14 residues. The CDR3 coding sequence is TGTGCCACCAGTGAAAACGGGAGTTGGAATGAGCAGTTCTTC. Residues: CATSENGSWNEQFF.

The V call is TRBV7-8, the J call TRBJ2-3; 9 bases are shared with TRBD1. The CDR3 spans 16 residues. J gave up 6 bases and V 5 bases, and 12 bases lay outside the gene matches. Germline assignment: CDR1 SGHVS and CDR2 FQNEAQ. The CDR3 DNA reads as TGTGCCAGCAGCCGAGAGGACAGGGGCGGCGTCGATACGCAGTATTTT. It yields the protein CASSREDRGGVDTQYF.

This clone was picked up a small number of times. The chain has TRBV19 and TRBJ2-2, with TRBD2 matching 11 bases. V shed 3 bases and J 4 bases; nucleotides not matched to a gene: 10. CDR1 is LNHDA, CDR2 SQIVND, per germline (reference sequence). This CDR3 contains 18 residues. CDR3 residues: CASSIFTSGGQITGELFF. DNA for the CDR3: TGTGCCAGTAGTATTTTCACTAGCGGGGGCCAGATCACCGGGGAGCTGTTTTTT.

The rearrangement joins TRBV14 to TRBJ2-1; D unclear. The length of the CDR3 is 16 residues. V gave up 4 bases and J gave up 0 bases, with 13 bases separating them. The germline V gene encodes CDR1 SGHDN and CDR2 FVKESK. The CDR3 loop reads CASSPVLRSSYNEQFF. Here the CDR3 DNA reads TGTGCCAGCAGCCCCGTGCTCCGGAGCTCCTACAATGAGCAGTTCTTC.

The rearrangement links TRBV27 to TRBJ1-1, with 7 bases that match TRBD1. J lost 1 base, V lost 5 bases, and 7 bases had no gene match. Germline CDR1 and CDR2: MNHEY and SMNVEV (reference sequence). This CDR3 has 15 amino acids. The CDR3 bases are TGTGCCAGCAGTGACAGGGTGAATAAGAACACTGAAGCTTTCTTT. It specifies CASSDRVNKNTEAFF.

The DNA for the CDR3 is TGTGCCAGCAGCTTGGGCAGGGGTTTTGAGCAGTTCTTC. It codes for CASSLGRGFEQFF. V is TRBV5-6 and J is TRBJ2-1; D possibly corresponds to TRBD1 (6 bases). Trimming removed 0 bases from V and 9 bases from J, with 10 bases in between. Germline CDR1 SGHDT, CDR2 YYEEEE. The CDR3 is 13 amino acids.

The V call is TRBV27, the J call TRBJ2-1; 10 nucleotides line up with TRBD1. The V gene end was trimmed by 7 bases and the J gene end by 5 bases; junction bases not matched to a gene: 20. CDR3 size: 19 residues. Germline V gene lookup returns CDR1 MNHEY and CDR2 SMNVEV (reference sequence). The CDR3 DNA reads as TGTGCCAGCACGCCCATAAAAGGTTCCCGGGACAGGGGTGACAATGAGCAGTTCTTC. Protein: CASTPIKGSRDRGDNEQFF.

The J gene is TRBJ2-1, the V gene TRBV2; 8 nucleotides align to TRBD1. V gave up 4 bases and J gave up 6 bases; unmatched junction bases: 8. CDR3 size: 15 residues. The germline V gene has CDR1 SNHLY and CDR2 FYNNEI. The CDR3: CASSATGAGFNEQFF. For the CDR3, the DNA is TGTGCCAGCAGTGCGACAGGGGCCGGTTTCAATGAGCAGTTCTTC.

CDR3 nucleotides: TGTGCCAGTAGTATAGATCTCAGCAGGGGGAAGCCCCAGCATTTT. Amino acid sequence: CASSIDLSRGKPQHF. The chain recombines TRBV19 with TRBJ1-5, with 7 bases fitting TRBD1. The CDR3 has 15 amino acids. V was clipped by 0 bases and J by 8 bases; unmatched bases: 7. Germline CDR1 reads LNHDA; CDR2 reads SQIVND (reference sequence).

In its sample, this clone was seen a few times. V and J are TRBV27 and TRBJ2-7; tentatively, D is TRBD2 (5 bases). Trimming shortened V by 0 bases and J by 0 bases, and 9 bases separated the two germline ends. CDR3 length: 15 amino acids. CDR1 is MNHEY, CDR2 SMNVEV, per germline (reference sequence). The CDR3 sequence is CASSLSGGYSYEQYF. In DNA form, the CDR3 reads TGTGCCAGCAGTTTATCCGGAGGTTACTCCTACGAGCAGTACTTC.

The CDR3 region has the DNA TGTGCCAGCAGCCCCCGGGGGGGCCGAGGAGAGACCCAGTACTTC. Its protein is CASSPRGGRGETQYF. This chain connects TRBV3-1 (or the pseudogene TRBV3-2) to TRBJ2-5; 8 bases map to TRBD2. This CDR3 is 15 amino acids long. Germline assignment: CDR1 LGHDT and CDR2 YNNKEL (reference sequence). V shed 4 bases and J 4 bases; nucleotides not matched to a gene: 8.

This sequence joins TRBV4-1 and TRBJ2-7, with TRBD2 identical over 8 bases. The length of the CDR3 is 16 residues. With 1 base clipped from V and 0 bases from J, the junction kept 5 bases outside the gene matches. The germline gives CDR1 MGHRA, CDR2 YSYEKL. CDR3 sequence reads: CASSQVGLAGSYEQYF. For the CDR3, the DNA is TGCGCCAGCAGCCAAGTGGGTCTAGCGGGCTCCTACGAGCAGTACTTC.

V is TRBV9 and J is TRBJ2-5; possible D gene TRBD2, 6 bases. Germline CDR1 SGDLS, CDR2 YYNGEE. This CDR3 region has 14 residues. V was cut by 4 bases and J by 0 bases, with 10 bases left in between. The CDR3 sequence is CASSRRDYQETQYF. The CDR3 DNA sequence: TGTGCCAGCAGCAGGCGGGACTACCAAGAGACCCAGTACTTC.

This clone was observed once. The chain recombines TRBV7-3 with TRBJ1-4; the match to TRBD1 covers 11 bases. CDR3 length: 15 amino acids. The V and J ends lost 6 bases and 12 bases, in that order; junction bases with no gene match: 12. Germline V lookup: CDR1 SGHTA, CDR2 FQGTGA. The CDR3 DNA is TGTGCCAGCAGGTCGAGAGGGACAGGGGGTAGGGAACTGTTTTTT. Amino acids: CASRSRGTGGRELFF.

The chain has TRBV7-7 and TRBJ1-1, with unresolved D. The CDR3 totals 13 residues. V dropped 3 bases and J dropped 4 bases, with 9 bases sitting between them. Germline loops: CDR1 SSHAT, CDR2 FNYEAQ (reference sequence). CDR3 in DNA: TGTGCCAGCAGCTTGAGGGTAGGCACTGAAGCTTTCTTT. The encoded protein is CASSLRVGTEAFF.

The chain is built from TRBV20-1 and TRBJ1-6, with TRBD1 as a possible D gene (5 bases). Germline V lookup: CDR1 DFQATT, CDR2 SNEGSKA (reference sequence). Trimming pared 3 bases from V and 4 bases from J, leaving 13 bases between. The length of the CDR3 is 15 residues. CDR3 coding DNA: TGCAGTGCTAGTGAACAGGTGCGGTATAATTCACCCCTCCACTTT. Residues: CSASEQVRYNSPLHF.

The chain is built from TRBV9 and TRBJ2-2; 9 nucleotides align to TRBD1. The CDR3 loop spans 17 amino acids. J lost 6 bases, V lost 0 bases, and 9 bases had no gene match. The germline gives CDR1 SGDLS, CDR2 YYNGEE. The chain's CDR3 is CASSVDTYRGRAGELFF. CDR3 DNA sequence: TGTGCCAGCAGCGTAGATACGTACAGGGGGCGGGCCGGGGAGCTGTTTTTT.

The chain combines TRBV2 with TRBJ2-4; no definite D call. Germline CDR1 SNHLY, CDR2 FYNNEI. V lost 2 bases to trimming and J lost 7 bases, with 3 bases between them. This CDR3 region has 11 residues. Written as DNA, the CDR3 is TGTGCCAGCAGTGAACGGAACATTCAGTACTTC. Amino acids: CASSERNIQYF.

The chain employs TRBV20-1 and TRBJ2-5; tentatively, D is TRBD1 (6 bases). The germline V gene encodes CDR1 DFQATT and CDR2 SNEGSKA (reference sequence). Trimming took off 3 bases at V and 4 bases at J, with 18 bases between the two ends. The CDR3 runs to 15 residues. CDR3 nucleotides: TGCAGTGCTAGTGGGGACAATAGTGTCGGAGAGACCCAGTACTTC. Translating gives CSASGDNSVGETQYF.

This chain links TRBV6-4 with TRBJ2-1; D perhaps matches TRBD2 (6 bases). With 0 bases removed from V and 4 bases from J, the gap between germline ends came to 10 bases. The CDR3 extends over 15 amino acids. Germline V gives CDR1 MRHNA, CDR2 SNTAGT. This CDR3 is CASSDSAGPYNEQFF. CDR3 coding DNA: TGTGCCAGCAGTGACTCTGCGGGGCCTTACAATGAGCAGTTCTTC.

This sequence joins TRBV10-3 and TRBJ1-1, with D possibly matching TRBD1 (6 bases). Trimming took off 4 bases at V and 6 bases at J, with 12 bases between the two ends. CDR1 ENHRY and CDR2 SYGVKD come from the germline V gene. This CDR3 contains 13 residues. DNA for the CDR3: TGTGCCATCAGTGGCCAGGGGCCTGCTGAAGCTTTCTTT. Its protein product is CAISGQGPAEAFF.